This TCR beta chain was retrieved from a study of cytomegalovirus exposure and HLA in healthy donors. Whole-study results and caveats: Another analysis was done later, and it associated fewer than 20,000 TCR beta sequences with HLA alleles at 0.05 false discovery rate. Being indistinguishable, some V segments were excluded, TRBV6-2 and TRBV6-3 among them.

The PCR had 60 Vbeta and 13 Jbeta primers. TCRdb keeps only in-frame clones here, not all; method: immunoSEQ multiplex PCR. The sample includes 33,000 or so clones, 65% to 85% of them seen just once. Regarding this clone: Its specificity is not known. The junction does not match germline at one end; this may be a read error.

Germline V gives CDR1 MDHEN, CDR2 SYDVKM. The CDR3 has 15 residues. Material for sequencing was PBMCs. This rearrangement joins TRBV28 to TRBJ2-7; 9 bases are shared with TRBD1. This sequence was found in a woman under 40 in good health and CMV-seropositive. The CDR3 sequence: CSSRHRGRVSDEQYF. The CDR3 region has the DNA TGTTCCAGCAGACACAGGGGGCGGGTTAGCGACGAGCAGTACTTC.